This is a list of T cell receptor beta chains from one sample in a study of T cell responses to AZD1222 COVID-19 vaccine. TCRdb's copy holds only in-frame clones and misses some; the assay was immunoSEQ multiplex PCR. In the table there are about 83,000 clones, 86% of which are singletons. Sequenced material: peripheral blood, taken on day 0 of AZD1222 vaccination. The receptors originated from an adult in good health. CDR3s include the opening cysteine and the closing phenylalanine or tryptophan. Fields, in order: CDR3 protein, J gene, V gene.

cdr3_aa: CASSDIAGRPYNEQFF; j_call: TRBJ2-1; v_call: TRBV5-6
cdr3_aa: CASSVGEGTPTPLEQYF; j_call: TRBJ2-7; v_call: TRBV2
cdr3_aa: CASTGMSGELFF; j_call: TRBJ2-2; v_call: TRBV2
cdr3_aa: CASSRTGEYEQYF; j_call: TRBJ2-7; v_call: TRBV11-2
cdr3_aa: CASSLVQGTLSGANVLTF; j_call: TRBJ2-6; v_call: TRBV11-2
cdr3_aa: CSVVIGLAGAGELFF; j_call: TRBJ2-2; v_call: TRBV29-1
cdr3_aa: CASSLTIWGGEQFF; j_call: TRBJ2-1; v_call: TRBV5-8
cdr3_aa: CASSPWDGNYGYTF; j_call: TRBJ1-2; v_call: TRBV7-2
cdr3_aa: CASRDRLFTNTEAFF; j_call: TRBJ1-1; v_call: TRBV2
cdr3_aa: CASSLRQEGYNEQFF; j_call: TRBJ2-1; v_call: TRBV19
cdr3_aa: CATSKGHEQYF; j_call: TRBJ2-7; v_call: TRBV15
cdr3_aa: CASSLVLGSGVSYEQYF; j_call: TRBJ2-7; v_call: TRBV27
cdr3_aa: CASSQERGAGAETQYF; j_call: TRBJ2-5; v_call: TRBV3-1/TRBV3-2
cdr3_aa: CASTLIPRTGLAGDTGELFF; j_call: TRBJ2-2; v_call: TRBV9
cdr3_aa: CASSQLLREVDTGELFF; j_call: TRBJ2-2; v_call: TRBV4-2
cdr3_aa: CASSFSGGGTDTQYF; j_call: TRBJ2-3; v_call: TRBV4-2
cdr3_aa: CASSSRTGTDTQYF; j_call: TRBJ2-3; v_call: TRBV5-5
cdr3_aa: CSVVDRANQETQYF; j_call: TRBJ2-5; v_call: TRBV29-1
cdr3_aa: CASSARSYNEQFF; j_call: TRBJ2-1; v_call: TRBV19
cdr3_aa: CASSLFLVNRETQYF; j_call: TRBJ2-5; v_call: TRBV28
cdr3_aa: CASSSVGLAGYNEQFF; j_call: TRBJ2-1; v_call: TRBV7-2
cdr3_aa: CASSLIRSDGKAFF; j_call: TRBJ1-1; v_call: TRBV2
cdr3_aa: CASSPRGLAGIGEQFF; j_call: TRBJ2-1; v_call: TRBV11-3
cdr3_aa: CASSDPGAGGFEQFF; j_call: TRBJ2-1; v_call: TRBV10-1
cdr3_aa: CASSEAQGLAGGEQFF; j_call: TRBJ2-1; v_call: TRBV6-1
cdr3_aa: CSVEGGTGGASGNTIYF; j_call: TRBJ1-3; v_call: TRBV29-1
cdr3_aa: CASSDTGTYQAFF; j_call: TRBJ1-1; v_call: TRBV25-1
cdr3_aa: CASSYWGNAGNTEAFF; j_call: TRBJ1-1; v_call: TRBV6-5
cdr3_aa: CASRTGGHPGGYTF; j_call: TRBJ1-2; v_call: TRBV19
cdr3_aa: CASSLDRQGSSPLHF; j_call: TRBJ1-6; v_call: TRBV7-2
cdr3_aa: CATVARVNTEAFF; j_call: TRBJ1-1; v_call: TRBV24-1
cdr3_aa: CASIGTSGGYTGELFF; j_call: TRBJ2-2; v_call: TRBV19
cdr3_aa: CASSLGTGRTAFF; j_call: TRBJ1-1; v_call: TRBV11-2
cdr3_aa: CASSQQGAMTEAFF; j_call: TRBJ1-1; v_call: TRBV6-2/TRBV6-3
cdr3_aa: CASGWQLNTEAFF; j_call: TRBJ1-1; v_call: TRBV28
cdr3_aa: CASSDGLLGDLETQYF; j_call: TRBJ2-5; v_call: TRBV2
cdr3_aa: CASNRDSYEQYF; j_call: TRBJ2-7; v_call: TRBV2
cdr3_aa: CAWSVGLTGGVGYTF; j_call: TRBJ1-2; v_call: TRBV30
cdr3_aa: CASSQVGRAVYNEQFF; j_call: TRBJ2-1; v_call: TRBV14
cdr3_aa: CAITNRDSSTPPYGYTF; j_call: TRBJ1-2; v_call: TRBV10-3